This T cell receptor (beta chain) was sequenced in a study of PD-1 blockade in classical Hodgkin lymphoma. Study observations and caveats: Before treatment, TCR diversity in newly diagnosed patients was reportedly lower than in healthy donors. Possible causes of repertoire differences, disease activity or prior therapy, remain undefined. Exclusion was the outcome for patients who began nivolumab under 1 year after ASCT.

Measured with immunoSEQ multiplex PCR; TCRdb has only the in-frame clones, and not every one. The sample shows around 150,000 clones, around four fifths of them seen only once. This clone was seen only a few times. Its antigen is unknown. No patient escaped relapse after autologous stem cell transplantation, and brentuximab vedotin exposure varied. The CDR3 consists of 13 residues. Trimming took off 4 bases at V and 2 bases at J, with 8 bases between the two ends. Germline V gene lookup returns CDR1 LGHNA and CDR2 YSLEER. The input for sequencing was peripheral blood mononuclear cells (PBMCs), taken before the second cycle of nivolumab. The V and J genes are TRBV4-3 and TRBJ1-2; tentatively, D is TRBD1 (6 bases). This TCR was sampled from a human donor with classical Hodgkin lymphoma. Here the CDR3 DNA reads TGCGCCAGCAGCCCGACAGGAAACTATGGCTACACCTTC. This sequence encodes CASSPTGNYGYTF.